The 9 T cell receptor beta chains reported below all come from one sample, sequenced in a study of blood T cell repertoires in COVID-19. Here immunoSEQ multiplex PCR was the method, and the copy in TCRdb shows in-frame clones only, minus some. The table includes some 300,000 clones, 85% to 90% detected once. The sequenced material came from PBMCs or T cells enriched from blood (not recorded which). The receptors stem from a woman aged 25 to 39 who had recovered from COVID-19.

The chain uses TRBV5-8 and TRBJ1-5, with a possible D match to TRBD1 (6 bases). The length of the CDR3 is 12 residues. Germline-derived CDR1 and CDR2 are SGHTS and YDEGEE. V lost 4 bases, J lost 6 bases, and 8 bases lay in between. The CDR3 DNA sequence: TGTGCCAGCAGCCTACAGGGTCAGCCCCAGCATTTT. Its translation: CASSLQGQPQHF.

The chain has TRBV4-2 and TRBJ1-5, with a possible D match to TRBD1 (5 bases). CDR3 length equals 15 residues. V shed 2 bases and J shed 5 bases, with 13 bases lying between them. CDR1 is LGHNA, CDR2 YNFKEQ, per germline. CDR3 DNA: TGTGCCAGCAGCCAATTTTTCGACAGCGATCAGCCCCAGCATTTT. It translates to CASSQFFDSDQPQHF.

The rearrangement links TRBV7-9 to TRBJ1-2, with TRBD1 matching 7 bases. The germline V gene has CDR1 SEHNR and CDR2 FQNEAQ (reference sequence). The CDR3 consists of 15 residues. J was trimmed by 2 bases and V by 0 bases; bases with no gene match: 3. CDR3 nucleotides: TGTGCCAGCAGCTTAGCGCCAGGGGGAAACTATGGCTACACCTTC. Translated: CASSLAPGGNYGYTF.

The chain has TRBV30 and TRBJ2-7; 8 nucleotides align to TRBD2. From germline, CDR1 is GTSNPN and CDR2 SVGIG (reference sequence). CDR3 size: 13 residues. J was trimmed by 6 bases and V by 0 bases; bases with no gene match: 4. CDR3 coding DNA: TGTGCCTGGAGTGTATACGGGAGGGTCGAGCAGTACTTC. Amino acids: CAWSVYGRVEQYF.

The chain recombines TRBV10-3 with TRBJ2-7; 7 bases map to TRBD1. V was pared by 2 bases and J by 1 base, with 8 bases of the junction left unmatched. Germline assignment: CDR1 ENHRY and CDR2 SYGVKD. The CDR3 contains 16 residues. CDR3 nucleotide sequence: TGTGCCATCAGTGAGCCAGACAGGGAATCGTCCTACGAGCAGTACTTC. Translated, it gives CAISEPDRESSYEQYF.

V and J are TRBV30 and TRBJ1-2; D is unclear. CDR1 GTSNPN and CDR2 SVGIG come from the germline V gene (reference sequence). This CDR3 has 13 residues. V was trimmed by 0 bases and J by 5 bases, leaving 10 bases between them. The CDR3 reads CAWSVGREYGYTF. The CDR3 bases are TGTGCCTGGAGTGTCGGGAGAGAATATGGCTACACCTTC.

This clone was recorded only once. The chain employs TRBV7-9 and TRBJ2-1; 11 bases fit TRBD2. The J segment lost 8 bases and the V segment lost 5 bases, leaving 17 bases of the junction unmatched. From germline, CDR1 is SEHNR and CDR2 FQNEAQ (reference sequence). This CDR3 contains 18 residues. The CDR3 region has the DNA TGTGCCAGCAGCGGGTGGGGTGGTAGCGGGAGGGTTAGCGATGAGCAGTTCTTC. It is translated as CASSGWGGSGRVSDEQFF.

CDR3 residues: CASSRAPPGSTQAFF. The CDR3 DNA reads TGTGCCAGCAGCCGAGCCCCTCCAGGTTCTACTCAAGCTTTCTTT. The chain is built from TRBV27 and TRBJ1-1, with D hard to call. This CDR3 is built from 15 residues. V lost 6 bases, J lost 9 bases, and 23 bases lay in between. Looked up from germline, CDR1 is MNHEY and CDR2 is SMNVEV (reference sequence).

This chain uses TRBV18 with TRBJ1-1, with TRBD1 matching 7 bases. The V segment lost 0 bases and the J segment 11 bases; nucleotides outside the gene matches: 6. The germline V gene encodes CDR1 KGHSH and CDR2 LQKENI. This CDR3 region has 13 residues. CDR3 DNA: TGTGCCAGCTCACCACCAGGGGGCATCGAGGCTTTCTTT. Amino acids: CASSPPGGIEAFF.